This TCR beta chain came from a study of shared clonotypes between healthy human individuals. Profiling relied on immunoSEQ multiplex PCR, and the TCRdb table lists in-frame clones only, not all of them. Of about 2.1 million clones listed, 90% to 95% are singletons. Remarks on this clone: Its antigen is undetermined.

Trimming took off 6 bases at V and 0 bases at J, with 15 bases between the two ends. CDR3 length equals 15 residues. Per germline, CDR1 MNHNY and CDR2 SVGAGI (reference sequence). Notes on the study in general: Genetic and exposure-history diversity was limited by the small donor number. What naive subsets generally showed was a larger estimated richness than memory subsets showed.

Naive CD8 cells were CD45RO-negative, positively selected for CCR7, excluding terminally differentiated effector memory CD45RA+ cells. This chain joins TRBV6-6 and TRBJ2-7, with a weak D call TRBD2 (5 bases). The sequenced sample consisted of naive CD8+ T cells from PBMCs. The receptor comes from a man aged 18 to 30 in good health. Some clones in this sample may be carry-over from other donors' samples. CDR3 DNA: TGTGCCAGCAGCCAACTAGGTTTAATCTCCTACGAGCAGTACTTC. Residues: CASSQLGLISYEQYF.